This T cell receptor (beta chain) was recorded in a study of T cell responses to AZD1222 COVID-19 vaccine. Findings and limits, study-wide: Regions 160-218 and 743-854 held dominance among vaccine-associated CD4 TCRs, which spanned spike. The sample set comprised mostly white British donors with more females, and clonal diversity was possibly underestimated. Two AZD1222 administrations were followed by greater Spike-specific TCR breadth and depth. Nearly half of the spike-specific TCRs reportedly recognize variant regions that carry no mutations.

For this clone: Its cognate antigen is unknown.

Germline V CDR1 and CDR2: SGHRS, YFSETQ. The CDR3 spans 18 residues. Trimming took 0 bases from V and 0 from J; bases not matched to a gene: 10. Profiled with immunoSEQ multiplex PCR; TCRdb holds only in-frame clones, not every one. The table lists 70,000 to 75,000 clones, roughly 87% of them singletons, with around 1.2% in the top ten. The J gene is TRBJ2-3, the V gene TRBV5-1, with 7 bases matching TRBD1. Source: peripheral blood, taken 28 days after the second AZD1222 dose. This receptor was taken from an adult who received the AZD1222 COVID-19 vaccine. The CDR3 bases are TGCGCCAGCAGCTTGGTCCCGAGGGGGCTCGGTAGCACAGATACGCAGTATTTT. It yields the protein CASSLVPRGLGSTDTQYF.